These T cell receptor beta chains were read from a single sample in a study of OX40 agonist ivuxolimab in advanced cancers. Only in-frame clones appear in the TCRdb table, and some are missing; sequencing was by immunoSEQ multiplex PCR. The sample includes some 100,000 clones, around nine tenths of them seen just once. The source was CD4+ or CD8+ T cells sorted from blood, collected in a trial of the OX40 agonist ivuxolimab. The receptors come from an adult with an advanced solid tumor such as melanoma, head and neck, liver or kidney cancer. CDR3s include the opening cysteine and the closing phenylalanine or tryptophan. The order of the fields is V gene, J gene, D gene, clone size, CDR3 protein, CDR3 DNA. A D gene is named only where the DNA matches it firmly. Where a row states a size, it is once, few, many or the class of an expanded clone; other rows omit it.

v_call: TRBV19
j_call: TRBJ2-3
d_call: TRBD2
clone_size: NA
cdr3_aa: CASRYRTSGTDTQYF
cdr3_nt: TGTGCCAGTAGGTACCGGACTAGCGGGACAGATACGCAGTATTTT

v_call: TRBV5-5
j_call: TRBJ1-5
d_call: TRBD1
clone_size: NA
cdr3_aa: CASSLIFDRGLYSNQPQHF
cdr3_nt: TGTGCCAGCAGCTTGATTTTCGACAGGGGGCTCTATAGCAATCAGCCCCAGCATTTT

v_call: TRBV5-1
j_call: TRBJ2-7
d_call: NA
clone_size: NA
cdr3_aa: CASSLGPPNEQYF
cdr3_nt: TGCGCCAGCAGCTTGGGACCCCCCAACGAGCAGTACTTC

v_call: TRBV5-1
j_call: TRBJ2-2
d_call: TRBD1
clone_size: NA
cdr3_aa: CASSVGTAAGELFF
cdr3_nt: TGCGCCAGCAGCGTCGGGACAGCCGCCGGGGAGCTGTTTTTT

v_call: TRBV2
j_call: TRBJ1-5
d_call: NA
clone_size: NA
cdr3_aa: CASSTGPTGPQHF
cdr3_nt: TGTGCCAGCAGTACGGGCCCCACCGGGCCCCAGCATTTT

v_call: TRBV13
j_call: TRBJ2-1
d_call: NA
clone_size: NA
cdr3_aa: CASSLRSRQGEQFF
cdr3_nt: TGTGCCAGCAGCCTTAGAAGTAGGCAAGGTGAGCAGTTCTTC

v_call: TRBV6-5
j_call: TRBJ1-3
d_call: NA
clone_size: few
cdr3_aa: CASTLSPGNTIYF
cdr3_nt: TGTGCCAGCACTCTATCCCCTGGAAACACCATATATTTT

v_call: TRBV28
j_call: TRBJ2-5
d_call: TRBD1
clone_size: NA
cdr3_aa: CASSLTAGGGQETQYF
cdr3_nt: TGTGCCAGCAGTTTGACAGCAGGGGGCGGGCAAGAGACCCAGTACTTC

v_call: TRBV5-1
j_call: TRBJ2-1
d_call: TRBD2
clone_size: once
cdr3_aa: CASSLLAGVSNEQFF
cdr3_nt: TGCGCCAGCAGTTTGCTAGCGGGAGTGAGCAATGAGCAGTTCTTC

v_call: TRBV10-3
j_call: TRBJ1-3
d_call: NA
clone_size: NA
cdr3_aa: CAISGLRGLSGNTIYF
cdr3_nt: TGTGCCATCAGTGGCTTACGGGGACTCTCTGGAAACACCATATATTTT

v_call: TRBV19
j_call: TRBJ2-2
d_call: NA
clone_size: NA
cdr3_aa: CASSGGRIITGELFF
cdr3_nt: TGTGCCAGTAGTGGCGGGCGGATAATCACCGGGGAGCTGTTTTTT

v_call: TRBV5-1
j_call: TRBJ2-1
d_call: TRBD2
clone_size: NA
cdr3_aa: CASSSFGLGLGGEQFF
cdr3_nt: TGCGCCAGCAGCTCGTTTGGACTAGGACTAGGTGGTGAGCAGTTCTTC

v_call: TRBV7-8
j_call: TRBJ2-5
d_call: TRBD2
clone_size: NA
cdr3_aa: CASSLALAGGPRETQYF
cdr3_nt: TGTGCCAGCAGCTTAGCGCTAGCGGGGGGGCCCCGGGAGACCCAGTACTTC

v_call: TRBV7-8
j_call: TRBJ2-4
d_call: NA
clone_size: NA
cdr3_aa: CASSLRGGLAKNIQYF
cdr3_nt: TGTGCCAGCAGCTTACGAGGGGGACTAGCCAAAAACATTCAGTACTTC

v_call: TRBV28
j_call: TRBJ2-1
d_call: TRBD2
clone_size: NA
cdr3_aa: CASRAGGVNNEQFF
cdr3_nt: TGTGCCAGCAGGGCGGGAGGAGTGAACAATGAGCAGTTCTTC

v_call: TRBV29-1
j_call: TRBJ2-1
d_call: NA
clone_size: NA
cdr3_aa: CSVPGLAGGGPYNEQFF
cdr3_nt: TGCAGCGTCCCCGGACTAGCAGGGGGTGGGCCCTACAATGAGCAGTTCTTC

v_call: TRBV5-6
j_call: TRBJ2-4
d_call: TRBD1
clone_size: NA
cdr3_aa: CASSRGQGGIQYF
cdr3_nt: TGTGCCAGCAGCCGAGGACAGGGGGGCATTCAGTACTTC

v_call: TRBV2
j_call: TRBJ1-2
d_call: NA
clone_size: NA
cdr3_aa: CASSEPGKWTFEDYGYTF
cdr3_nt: TGTGCCAGCAGTGAACCGGGGAAGTGGACGTTTGAGGACTATGGCTACACCTTC

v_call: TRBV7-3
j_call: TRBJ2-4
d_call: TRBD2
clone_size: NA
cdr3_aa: CASSPLREGGIKNIQYF
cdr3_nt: TGTGCCAGCAGCCCCCTGCGGGAGGGCGGTATCAAAAACATTCAGTACTTC

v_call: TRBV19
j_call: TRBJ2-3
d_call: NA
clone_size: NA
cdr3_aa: CASTPGGQASTDTQYF
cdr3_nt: TGTGCCAGTACTCCCGGCGGTCAAGCTAGCACAGATACGCAGTATTTT

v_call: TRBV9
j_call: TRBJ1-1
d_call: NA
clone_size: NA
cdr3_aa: CASSVQTGGTEAFF
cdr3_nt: TGTGCCAGCAGCGTCCAGACAGGAGGCACTGAAGCTTTCTTT

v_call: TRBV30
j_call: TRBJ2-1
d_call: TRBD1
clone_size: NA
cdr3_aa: CAWNLPPFGRTGKNEQFF
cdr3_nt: TGTGCCTGGAACCTCCCCCCTTTCGGAAGGACAGGGAAGAATGAGCAGTTCTTC

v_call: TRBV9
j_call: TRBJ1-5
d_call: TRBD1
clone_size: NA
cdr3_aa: CASSVEGQGNQPQHF
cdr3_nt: TGTGCCAGCAGCGTAGAGGGACAGGGAAATCAGCCCCAGCATTTT

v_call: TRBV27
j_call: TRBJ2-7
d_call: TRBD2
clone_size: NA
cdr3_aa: CASSFRTSSEQYF
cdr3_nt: TGTGCCAGCAGTTTCCGGACTAGTTCCGAGCAGTACTTC

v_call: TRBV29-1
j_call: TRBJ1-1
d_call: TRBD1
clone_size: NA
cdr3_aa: CSVEGTGGNTEAFF
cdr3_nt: TGCAGCGTTGAAGGGACAGGGGGGAACACTGAAGCTTTCTTT

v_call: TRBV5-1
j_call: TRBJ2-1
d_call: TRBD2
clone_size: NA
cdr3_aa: CASSLGAGAVDEQFF
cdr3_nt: TGCGCCAGCAGCTTGGGAGCGGGAGCAGTCGATGAGCAGTTCTTC

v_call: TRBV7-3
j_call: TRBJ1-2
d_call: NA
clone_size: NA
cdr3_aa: CASSLGPAYGYTF
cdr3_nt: TGTGCCAGCAGCCTGGGGCCAGCTTATGGCTACACCTTC

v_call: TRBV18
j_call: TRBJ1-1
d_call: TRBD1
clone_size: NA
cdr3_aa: CASSPRRGSIAGYTEAFF
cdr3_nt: TGTGCCAGCTCACCGCGCAGGGGGTCGATTGCCGGCTACACTGAAGCTTTCTTT

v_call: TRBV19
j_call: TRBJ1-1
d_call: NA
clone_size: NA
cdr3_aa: CASSTHRVLGGTEAFF
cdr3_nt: TGTGCCAGTAGTACTCACAGGGTACTAGGGGGTACTGAAGCTTTCTTT

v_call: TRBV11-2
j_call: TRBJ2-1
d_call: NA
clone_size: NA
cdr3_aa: CASSLVRAHEQFF
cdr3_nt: TGTGCCAGCAGCTTAGTCAGGGCCCATGAGCAGTTCTTC